The sample holds many counts of the clone carrying this T cell receptor beta chain. The target antigen is unknown. The CDR3 totals 13 residues. Looked up from germline, CDR1 is MNHNS and CDR2 is SASEGT. V was clipped by 7 bases and J by 3 bases, with 9 bases between them. These data are taken from a study of T cells in Graves' hyperthyroidism and ophthalmopathy. Study conclusions and caveats: Most expanded thyroid clonotypes above 0.001 recurred in blood.

Using RNA transcripts as the source, TCR beta CDR3 regions were amplified. Initially, a first-round RT-PCR of the TCR CDR3 employed the HTBI primer set. Using its own MiXCR run on the multiplex PCR reads, TCRdb lists one record per CDR3 protein. Here the sample spans 300,000 to 400,000 distinct CDR3 sequences, around 23% being singletons. The sequenced sample consisted of blood. The receptor comes from a woman in her forties or fifties with Graves' hyperthyroidism. The genes are TRBV6-1 and TRBJ2-2; D remains ambiguous. The CDR3, as DNA: TGTGCCAGCAAGCTAGGAGACACCGGGGAGCTGTTTTTT. Its protein product is CASKLGDTGELFF.